The 8 T cell receptor beta chains presented below share a single source sample, sequenced in a study of T cell repertoires in cytomegalovirus infection. TCRdb reprocessed the reads via MiXCR and lists one record per CDR3 protein. This sample yields about 530,000 distinct CDR3 sequences, of which more than 20% are seen a single time; less than 15% belongs to the top ten. Sequenced sample: PBMCs. The source is a human donor in good health (CMV status not recorded). Some clones in this sample may be carry-over from other donors' samples.

This clonotype has only a few counts. CDR3 DNA sequence: TGTGCCAGCAGCTCTTTGCCGGGACTAGCGTCTTACAATGAGCAGTTCTTC. This codes for CASSSLPGLASYNEQFF. J is TRBJ2-1 and V is TRBV5-5, with 10 bases matching TRBD2. The CDR3 is made up of 17 amino acids. Looked up from germline, CDR1 is SGHKS and CDR2 is YYEKEE (reference sequence). V gave up 3 bases and J gave up 4 bases; unmatched junction bases: 10.

This clonotype was detected once. The rearrangement joins TRBV6-1 to TRBJ2-7; the D is unclear. Germline assignment: CDR1 MNHNS and CDR2 SASEGT. V was clipped by 8 bases and J by 4 bases, with 9 bases between them. The CDR3 has 11 amino acids. The CDR3 DNA is TGTGCCAGCGCATATATATACGAGCAGTACTTC. Translated, it gives CASAYIYEQYF.

At least ten counts were recorded for this clonotype. This chain uses TRBV7-2 with TRBJ2-7; the match to TRBD2 covers 9 bases. Unmatched junction bases numbered 4, after V lost 0 bases and J lost 1 base. The CDR3 has 16 residues. The germline V gene encodes CDR1 SGHTA and CDR2 FQGNSA. DNA for the CDR3: TGTGCCAGCAGCTTAGCCCCTAGCGGGGTATCCTACGAGCAGTACTTC. Translation: CASSLAPSGVSYEQYF.

This chain connects TRBV5-1 to TRBJ1-2; weak D call: TRBD1 (6 bases). V shed 5 bases and J shed 5 bases, with 19 bases lying between them. This CDR3 is built from 15 residues. Germline CDR1 SGHRS, CDR2 YFSETQ. CDR3 in DNA: TGCGCCAGCAGTGATGATGGACAGCCCAAATATGGCTACACCTTC. Amino acid sequence: CASSDDGQPKYGYTF.

V usage is TRBV7-2 and J usage is TRBJ2-5; TRBD2 agrees at 11 bases. This CDR3 contains 14 residues. Germline lookup yields CDR1 SGHTA and CDR2 FQGNSA. The V gene end was trimmed by 6 bases and the J gene end by 5 bases; junction bases not matched to a gene: 5. The CDR3 region is CASRLTSGKETQYF. The CDR3 nucleotides read TGTGCCAGCAGATTGACTAGCGGGAAGGAGACCCAGTACTTC. The whole variable domain, remainder taken from reference TRBV7-2 and TRBJ2-5, is GAGVSQSPSNKVTEKGKDVELRCDPISGHTALYWYRQSLGQGLEFLIYFQGNSAPDKSGLPSDRFSAERTGGSVSTLTIQRTQQEDSAVYLCASRLTSGKETQYFGPGTRLLVL.

The J gene is TRBJ2-3, the V gene TRBV29-1, with 9 nucleotides matching TRBD1. This CDR3 is 14 amino acids long. V lost 6 bases to trimming and J lost 7 bases; unmatched junction nucleotides: 11. The germline gives CDR1 SQVTM, CDR2 ANQGSEA. The CDR3, as DNA: TGCAGCGTGGCAACCGGGACAGGGAGGAATACGCAGTATTTT. Its protein product is CSVATGTGRNTQYF.

This clonotype was counted at least ten times. The rearrangement uses TRBV7-9 and TRBJ2-1, with a tentative D call TRBD2 (5 bases). V was pared by 5 bases and J by 2 bases, with 13 bases between. This CDR3 has 15 residues. From germline, CDR1 is SEHNR and CDR2 FQNEAQ (reference sequence). CDR3 residues: CASSPMGSTYNEQFF. The CDR3 bases are TGTGCCAGCAGCCCGATGGGGAGCACCTACAATGAGCAGTTCTTC.

V gene TRBV3-1 combines with J gene TRBJ2-3; possibly TRBD1 for D (5 bases). Germline V gives CDR1 LGHDT, CDR2 YNNKEL (reference sequence). Trimming took 5 bases from V and 3 from J, leaving 12 bases between them. This CDR3 spans 14 amino acids. CDR3 nucleotide sequence: TGTGCCAGCAGCTCCGGACACTGGACAGATACGCAGTATTTT. This gives the protein CASSSGHWTDTQYF.